The 15 T cell receptor beta chains in this list originate from one sample, sequenced in a study of T cell responses to AZD1222 COVID-19 vaccine. Assay used: immunoSEQ multiplex PCR; TCRdb lists only in-frame clones, some missing. The sample yields approximately 170,000 clones, approximately 86% seen once. The sequences come from peripheral blood, collected 28 days after the second AZD1222 dose. The receptors shown here come from an adult who received the AZD1222 COVID-19 vaccine.

The gene calls are TRBV30 and TRBJ1-5; D is possibly TRBD1 (5 bases). CDR1 GTSNPN and CDR2 SVGIG come from the germline V gene (reference sequence). The CDR3 sequence is 13 residues long. Deletions cut 1 base from V and 6 bases from J, with 10 bases between. CDR3 DNA sequence: TGTGCCTGGAGTGCCCAGGGACCTCAGCCCCAGCATTTT. Residues: CAWSAQGPQPQHF. The variable domain in full, completed from reference TRBV30 and TRBJ1-5, reads SQTIHQWPATLVQPVGSPLSLECTVEGTSNPNLYWYRQAAGRGLQLLFYSVGIGQISSEVPQNLSASRPQDRQFILSSKKLLLSDSGFYLCAWSAQGPQPQHFGDGTRLSIL.

This clone was observed a single time. The chain is built from TRBV19 and TRBJ1-1; D is ambiguous. Trimming took 1 base from V and 2 from J, leaving 11 bases between them. Germline CDR1 reads LNHDA; CDR2 reads SQIVND (reference sequence). This CDR3 is built from 15 residues. CDR3 DNA sequence: TGTGCCAGTAGTATAGCTCGGGCAGATAACACTGAAGCTTTCTTT. It is translated as CASSIARADNTEAFF.

This clone came up a few times. The rearrangement uses TRBV19 and TRBJ2-7; TRBD1 is a possible D gene (5 bases). The V end lost 6 bases, the J end lost 0 bases, and 9 bases lay between the germline ends. Germline CDR1 is LNHDA and CDR2 is SQIVND (reference sequence). The CDR3 loop spans 13 amino acids. DNA of the CDR3: TGTGCCAGTAGCCCAGGGTACTCCTACGAGCAGTACTTC. This sequence encodes CASSPGYSYEQYF.

The V call is TRBV19, the J call TRBJ1-2; TRBD1 aligns across 7 bases. The CDR3 totals 13 residues. The junction had 6 bases not matched to a gene; V was cut back by 4 bases and J by 7 bases. Germline V gene sequence: CDR1 LNHDA, CDR2 SQIVND (reference sequence). The CDR3 here is CASSNPGGAGYTF. The CDR3 DNA is TGTGCCAGTAGTAACCCAGGGGGGGCTGGCTACACCTTC.

The V gene is TRBV6-2 or TRBV6-3, the J gene TRBJ2-5; 8 nucleotides agree with TRBD1. Germline-derived CDR1 and CDR2 are MNHEY and SVGEGT. V lost 2 bases, J lost 4 bases, and 6 bases stayed unmatched. The CDR3 covers 15 residues. The CDR3 region is CASSYAGQGGETQYF. The CDR3 region has the DNA TGTGCCAGCAGTTACGCAGGACAGGGAGGAGAGACCCAGTACTTC.

The chain uses TRBV29-1 and TRBJ2-3; D gene unclear. V lost 7 bases to trimming and J lost 6 bases, with 11 bases between them. Germline V gene lookup returns CDR1 SQVTM and CDR2 ANQGSEA. There are 11 residues in the CDR3. The CDR3 protein is CSDDLGDTQYF. CDR3 sequence (DNA): TGCAGCGACGATTTGGGGGATACGCAGTATTTT.

This chain connects TRBV11-2 to TRBJ2-5, with 9 bases matching TRBD2. CDR3 size: 16 residues. Per germline, CDR1 SGHAT and CDR2 FQNNGV. V lost 4 bases and J lost 4; bases outside the gene matches: 10. CDR3 in DNA: TGTGCCAGCAGCTCAAGTCCTCAGACTAGCGGAGAGACCCAGTACTTC. It yields the protein CASSSSPQTSGETQYF.

The chain carries TRBV2 and TRBJ1-1; D may be TRBD1 (6 bases). Germline V CDR1 and CDR2: SNHLY, FYNNEI. V lost 5 bases and J lost 4, with 14 bases in between. The CDR3 is made up of 14 amino acids. The CDR3 is CASSPQGWSTEAFF. CDR3 DNA sequence: TGTGCCAGCAGTCCCCAGGGGTGGTCCACTGAAGCTTTCTTT.

The CDR3 spells CASSARGLSLNTEAFF. In DNA, the CDR3 is TGTGCCAGCAGCGCACGAGGCCTGTCTTTGAACACTGAAGCTTTCTTT. The rearrangement links TRBV5-4 to TRBJ1-1; D not certain. Germline assignment: CDR1 SGHNT and CDR2 YYREEE (reference sequence). V was pared by 4 bases and J by 0 bases, with 16 bases between. The CDR3 contains 16 residues.

The rearrangement joins TRBV6-6 to TRBJ2-1; D is uncertain. Looked up from germline, CDR1 is MNHNY and CDR2 is SVGAGI (reference sequence). Trimming left V 5 bases short and J 10 bases short, with 15 bases between. The CDR3 covers 13 residues. The CDR3 nucleotides are TGTGCCAGCAGTACGTTCTCTAGTTTCGAGCAGTTCTTC. This encodes CASSTFSSFEQFF.

The chain joins TRBV7-2 to TRBJ2-3; 9 positions agree with TRBD2. This CDR3 has 16 amino acids. Trimming at V came to 5 bases and at J to 4 bases, leaving 10 bases not matched to a gene. Germline CDR1 reads SGHTA; CDR2 reads FQGNSA. CDR3 bases: TGTGCCAGCAGCAGCCTAGGCGGGGGGGCCGCAGATACGCAGTATTTT. Its protein is CASSSLGGGAADTQYF. The whole variable domain, filled in from reference TRBV7-2 and TRBJ2-3, reads GAGVSQSPSNKVTEKGKDVELRCDPISGHTALYWYRQSLGQGLEFLIYFQGNSAPDKSGLPSDRFSAERTGGSVSTLTIQRTQQEDSAVYLCASSSLGGGAADTQYFGPGTRLTVL.

V and J are TRBV6-5 and TRBJ2-7; 8 positions agree with TRBD2. Germline V lookup: CDR1 MNHEY, CDR2 SVGAGI. The CDR3 contains 15 residues. V was clipped by 2 bases and J by 1 base; unmatched bases: 4. The CDR3 coding sequence is TGTGCCAGCAGTTACCGCGGGGGGACATCCTACGAGCAGTACTTC. It is translated as CASSYRGGTSYEQYF.

V gene TRBV6-1 combines with J gene TRBJ2-5; TRBD2 is a possible D gene (7 bases). Trimming left V 0 bases short and J 0 bases short, with 14 bases between. This CDR3 has 17 residues. Germline assignment: CDR1 MNHNS and CDR2 SASEGT. In nucleotides, the CDR3 is TGTGCCAGCAGTGAAGCTGGAGGGGGGGGCGACCAAGAGACCCAGTACTTC. It yields the protein CASSEAGGGGDQETQYF.

The V and J genes are TRBV3-1 (or the pseudogene TRBV3-2) and TRBJ1-3; no clear D. Deletions cut 1 base from V and 4 bases from J, with 17 bases between. This CDR3 is 17 amino acids long. CDR1 and CDR2 (germline): LGHDT, YNNKEL (reference sequence). In DNA form, the CDR3 reads TGTGCCAGCAGCCAAGCCGGGGTGGGATCTGCAGGAAACACCATATATTTT. This translates into CASSQAGVGSAGNTIYF.

This clone showed up just once. The V and J genes are TRBV24-1 and TRBJ2-1; 8 nucleotides align to TRBD1. Germline CDR1 KGHDR, CDR2 SFDVKD. The V gene end was trimmed by 3 bases and the J gene end by 6 bases; junction bases not matched to a gene: 9. This CDR3 region has 16 residues. Here the CDR3 reads CATSDTHRGYINEQFF. CDR3 nucleotides: TGTGCCACCAGTGATACGCACAGGGGGTACATCAATGAGCAGTTCTTC.